The rows below give T cell receptor beta chains drawn from one sample of a study of blood T cell repertoires in COVID-19. Using immunoSEQ multiplex PCR, the repertoire was profiled, and TCRdb retains in-frame clones only, with some absent. The repertoire has approximately 140,000 clones, 84% of them found once; the top ten carry roughly 2.3%. The sequenced sample was PBMCs or T cells enriched from blood (not recorded which). The origin of the receptors is a man in his forties with acute COVID-19. Both conserved end residues are part of each CDR3. Not all rows give a size; the values are once, few, many and, for expanded clones, a class.

V: TRBV24-1
J: TRBJ1-1
size: .
CDR3: CATSDTGEGGTEAFF

V: TRBV7-2
J: TRBJ2-7
size: .
CDR3: CASSFGSITYEQYF

V: TRBV21-1
J: TRBJ2-1
size: few
CDR3: CASTPGLGGFNEQFF

V: TRBV27
J: TRBJ2-5
size: .
CDR3: CASSLSTGTSVKETQYF

V: TRBV10-3
J: TRBJ2-3
size: .
CDR3: CATSGGTDTQYF

V: TRBV5-1
J: TRBJ2-3
size: .
CDR3: CASSQSGVSTDTQYF

V: TRBV7-8
J: TRBJ2-1
size: .
CDR3: CASSLDGRGRRDEQFF

V: TRBV10-1
J: TRBJ2-7
size: few
CDR3: CASSVNRGNAEQYF

V: TRBV12-3/TRBV12-4
J: TRBJ1-2
size: .
CDR3: CASTPGTNYGYTF

V: TRBV10-1
J: TRBJ2-5
size: .
CDR3: CASSTARGETQYF

V: TRBV10-3
J: TRBJ2-7
size: .
CDR3: CAISEAPLQGKQYF

V: TRBV15
J: TRBJ1-2
size: .
CDR3: CATSSWSNPNYGYTF

V: TRBV5-5
J: TRBJ2-5
size: .
CDR3: CASSFNEDRYF

V: TRBV2
J: TRBJ1-3
size: .
CDR3: CASSEQGRYQGNTIYF

V: TRBV7-2
J: TRBJ2-1
size: .
CDR3: CASSLGGAPFF

V: TRBV6-1
J: TRBJ2-7
size: few
CDR3: CASSEELPSSYEQYF

V: TRBV28
J: TRBJ1-5
size: few
CDR3: CASSGATGQPQHF

V: TRBV6-5
J: TRBJ1-1
size: once
CDR3: CASSYWGAEAFF

V: TRBV5-1
J: TRBJ2-1
size: .
CDR3: CASSFPGLAGGHNEQFF

V: TRBV28
J: TRBJ1-2
size: once
CDR3: CASRLTGTIGYTF

V: TRBV9
J: TRBJ2-2
size: few
CDR3: CASSLRSGPGELFF

V: TRBV6-5
J: TRBJ2-5
size: .
CDR3: CASRSTGLETQYF

V: TRBV3-1/TRBV3-2
J: TRBJ1-1
size: once
CDR3: CASSQESQGVEAFF

V: TRBV6-5
J: TRBJ2-5
size: .
CDR3: CASSLWGGETQYF

V: TRBV7-3
J: TRBJ2-2
size: .
CDR3: CASSPWTSENTGELFF

V: TRBV11-2
J: TRBJ1-4
size: .
CDR3: CASSLVTQPDEKLFF

V: TRBV19
J: TRBJ2-2
size: .
CDR3: CASSPGTSNTGELFF

V: TRBV11-1
J: TRBJ1-4
size: .
CDR3: CASSRDRGELFF

V: TRBV13
J: TRBJ2-7
size: .
CDR3: CASSLGLANYEQYF

V: TRBV4-1
J: TRBJ1-2
size: .
CDR3: CASINRAANYGYTF

V: TRBV6-5
J: TRBJ1-1
size: .
CDR3: CASSLQGPTEAFF

V: TRBV28
J: TRBJ1-5
size: .
CDR3: CASSLTQAINQPQHF

V: TRBV2
J: TRBJ2-1
size: once
CDR3: CASSEASPVNEQFF

V: TRBV5-1
J: TRBJ2-3
size: .
CDR3: CASSTRAGGTDTQYF

V: TRBV5-1
J: TRBJ1-2
size: .
CDR3: CASSLQGWDGYTF

V: TRBV28
J: TRBJ1-5
size: .
CDR3: CASSTAAVSNQPQHF

V: TRBV19
J: TRBJ2-1
size: .
CDR3: CASSIGTGHNEQFF

V: TRBV1
J: TRBJ2-7
size: .
CDR3: CTSSPGAWGAYEQYF

V: TRBV27
J: TRBJ2-1
size: .
CDR3: CASKKPLAGDNEQFF

V: TRBV2
J: TRBJ2-5
size: .
CDR3: CASSGGITGQYF

V: TRBV3-1/TRBV3-2
J: TRBJ2-7
size: .
CDR3: CASSPFDRSYEQYF

V: TRBV6-7
J: TRBJ1-2
size: .
CDR3: CASSSEDRLYGYTF

V: TRBV2
J: TRBJ1-1
size: .
CDR3: CASRGLTGVFEAFF

V: TRBV5-1
J: TRBJ2-3
size: .
CDR3: CASSFVGGADTQYF

V: TRBV5-5
J: TRBJ1-4
size: .
CDR3: CASSLDRGAGEKLFF

V: TRBV11-2
J: TRBJ1-1
size: .
CDR3: CASSLGQGSAFF

V: TRBV10-1
J: TRBJ2-3
size: .
CDR3: CASSLKRGYTDTQYF

V: TRBV12-3/TRBV12-4
J: TRBJ2-7
size: .
CDR3: CASSSLASAQYF

V: TRBV2
J: TRBJ2-7
size: .
CDR3: CASRASGRNEQYF